Below, 25 T cell receptor beta chains from the same sample are listed, as sequenced in a study of CD8+CD57+ T cells in acquired aplastic anemia. Genomic DNA templated the TCR beta VDJ and CDR3 profiling. TCRdb re-called the reads with MiXCR, one entry per CDR3 protein. The sample lists approximately 180,000 distinct CDR3 sequences; roughly 48% were seen once. Patients who underwent sequencing had shown CD8+CD57+ cell expansion by flow cytometry. Sequencing input: sorted CD4+, CD8+, or CD8+CD57+ T cells (not recorded which) from PBMCs. All receptors derive from a human donor with aplastic anemia.

This clonotype has a handful of counts. A much larger clone sits a single nucleotide away, making a read error possible. CDR3 sequence (DNA): TGTGCCAGCAGCTTGTCGGACAGGGGCCTCTATGGCTGCACCTTC. It is translated as CASSLSDRGLYGCTF. The chain links TRBV5-4 to TRBJ1-2, with 9 positions matching TRBD1. Germline V lookup: CDR1 SGHNT, CDR2 YYREEE (reference sequence). The CDR3 runs 15 residues. The full variable domain, in which reference TRBV5-4 and TRBJ1-2 provide the parts outside the CDR3, is ETGVTQSPTHLIKTRGQQVTLRCSSQSGHNTVSWYQQALGQGPQFIFQYYREEENGRGNFPPRFSGLQFPNYSSELNVNALELDDSALYLCASSLSDRGLYGCTFGSGTRLTVV.

This clonotype came up a few times. This sequence joins TRBV10-3 and TRBJ1-3; a possible D gene is TRBD1 (5 bases). Germline V gene sequence: CDR1 ENHRY, CDR2 SYGVKD. The CDR3 contains 17 residues. Between the trimmed V and J ends, which lost 0 bases and 3 bases, there was a span of 15 bases. The CDR3: CAISESWQGIGGNTIYF. In DNA form, the CDR3 reads TGTGCCATCAGTGAGTCTTGGCAGGGCATTGGTGGAAACACCATATATTTT.

This clonotype has a count of ten or more. The chain links TRBV7-3 to TRBJ2-1, with TRBD1 matching 7 bases. Trimming removed 6 bases from V and 3 bases from J; junction bases left unmatched: 5. The CDR3 contains 14 residues. CDR1 SGHTA and CDR2 FQGTGA come from the germline V gene. CDR3 bases: TGTGCCAGCAGAGGACAGGCCATCTACAATGAGCAGTTCTTC. It specifies CASRGQAIYNEQFF. The full variable domain, rest sourced from reference TRBV7-3 and TRBJ2-1, is GAGVSQTPSNKVTEKGKYVELRCDPISGHTALYWYRQSLGQGPEFLIYFQGTGAADDSGLPNDRFFAVRPEGSVSTLKIQRTERGDSAVYLCASRGQAIYNEQFFGPGTRLTVL.

The J gene is TRBJ2-1, the V gene TRBV24-1; weak D call: TRBD2 (5 bases). The CDR3 totals 14 residues. V lost 4 bases, J lost 9 bases, and 15 bases lay in between. Looked up from germline, CDR1 is KGHDR and CDR2 is SFDVKD. The CDR3 DNA is TGTGCCACCAGTGACGTGAGGGAGACCAGTGAGCAGTTCTTC. Encoded protein: CATSDVRETSEQFF.

This clonotype was recorded at least ten times. This CDR3 is CASSPGPRGGYEQFF. The CDR3 DNA reads TGTGCCAGCAGCCCCGGACCGCGGGGGGGCTATGAGCAGTTCTTC. The chain couples TRBV7-2 to TRBJ2-1; 9 nucleotides line up with TRBD2. Germline CDR1 and CDR2: SGHTA and FQGNSA. The J segment lost 8 bases and the V segment lost 5 bases, leaving 10 bases of the junction unmatched. This CDR3 contains 15 residues.

The V call is TRBV6-1, the J call TRBJ2-7, with D perhaps TRBD2 (6 bases). The length of the CDR3 is 14 residues. V was trimmed by 1 base and J by 6 bases, leaving 13 bases between them. Germline V gives CDR1 MNHNS, CDR2 SASEGT. The CDR3 protein is CASSEGDSRSEQYF. For the CDR3, the DNA is TGTGCCAGCAGTGAAGGGGACTCCAGATCCGAGCAGTACTTC.

With regard to this clonotype: With a much larger clone just one base away, this may be a read error. The chain joins TRBV6-5 to TRBJ1-6; tentative D call: TRBD1 (6 bases). Germline CDR1 is MNHEY and CDR2 is SVGAGI. The length of the CDR3 is 14 residues. The CDR3 spells CAISYRQDNSPLHF. The DNA for the CDR3 is TGTGCCATCAGTTACCGACAGGATAATTCACCCCTCCACTTT.

The chain links TRBV12-3 or TRBV12-4 to TRBJ2-1; 8 bases are shared with TRBD1. The CDR3 runs to 14 residues. V dropped 7 bases and J dropped 5; count of bases not matched to a gene: 7. CDR3 DNA sequence: TGTGCCAGCAAATGGGACAGGATCCACAATGAGCAGTTCTTC. Protein sequence: CASKWDRIHNEQFF.

This clonotype was seen a few times. The chain links TRBV7-8 to TRBJ1-3; tentative D call: TRBD1 (6 bases). The CDR3 is 13 amino acids. Germline CDR1 and CDR2: SGHVS and FQNEAQ. Trimming stripped 7 bases from V and 4 bases from J, with 11 bases between. The CDR3 loop reads CASTRGFGNTIYF. CDR3 bases: TGTGCCAGCACGAGGGGGTTCGGAAACACCATATATTTT.

The rearrangement joins TRBV24-1 to TRBJ2-3; the D gene is possibly TRBD1 (5 bases). Germline lookup yields CDR1 KGHDR and CDR2 SFDVKD. Trimming left V 1 base short and J 1 base short, with 11 bases between. The CDR3 sequence is 16 residues long. The CDR3 loop is CATSDFRTSGTDTQYF. The CDR3 region has the DNA TGTGCCACCAGTGATTTTAGGACAAGCGGCACAGATACGCAGTATTTT.

Here the CDR3 reads CASSTRQGMYTEAFF. For the CDR3, the DNA is TGTGCCAGTAGTACCCGACAGGGGATGTACACTGAAGCTTTCTTT. The chain has TRBV19 and TRBJ1-1; 8 bases line up with TRBD1. With V trimmed by 4 bases and J by 3 bases, 7 bases remained unmatched. The CDR3 loop spans 15 amino acids. Looked up from germline, CDR1 is LNHDA and CDR2 is SQIVND (reference sequence).

This clonotype was counted at least ten times. This chain uses TRBV12-3 or TRBV12-4 with TRBJ2-2; D unresolved. This CDR3 has 10 amino acids. V was clipped by 6 bases and J by 9 bases, with 5 bases between them. CDR3 in amino acids: CASSRWELFF. CDR3 nucleotides: TGTGCCAGCAGCCGCTGGGAGCTGTTTTTT.

A remark on this clonotype: A much larger clone is a single base away; this may be a read error. The V gene is TRBV24-1, the J gene TRBJ2-2; possibly TRBD1 or TRBD2 for D (5 bases each). CDR1 and CDR2 from the germline V gene are KGHDR and SFDVKD. The V and J ends lost 4 bases and 4 bases respectively, with 6 bases between them. The length of the CDR3 is 13 residues. CDR3 residues: CATSEGVTGELFF. The CDR3 nucleotides are TGTGCCACCAGTGAGGGGGTCACCGGGGAGCTGTTTTTT.

The J gene is TRBJ2-1, the V gene TRBV12-3 or TRBV12-4; 14 nucleotides line up with TRBD2. J was trimmed by 0 bases and V by 5 bases; bases with no gene match: 9. This CDR3 is built from 19 residues. This CDR3 is CASSPRTSGGFSSYNEQFF. CDR3 DNA sequence: TGTGCCAGCAGTCCCCGGACTAGCGGGGGGTTTAGCTCCTACAATGAGCAGTTCTTC.

The gene calls are TRBV2 and TRBJ2-1, with D unclear. Trimming took off 5 bases at V and 10 bases at J, with 18 bases between the two ends. Germline loops: CDR1 SNHLY, CDR2 FYNNEI. The CDR3 is 14 amino acids. The CDR3, as DNA: TGTGCCAGCAGTTCTGGACGGAGCTCCTACGAGCAGTTCTTC. It translates to CASSSGRSSYEQFF.

This clonotype was counted ten times or more. The gene calls are TRBV6-2 or TRBV6-3 and TRBJ1-6; D is unclear. Per the germline V gene, CDR1 is MNHEY and CDR2 is SVGEGT. The CDR3 extends over 13 amino acids. The V and J ends lost 8 bases and 4 bases respectively, with 9 bases between them. CDR3: CASGRSYNSPLHF. CDR3 nucleotides: TGTGCCAGCGGGCGTAGTTATAATTCACCCCTCCACTTT.

Notes on this clonotype: A read error may explain this, as a much larger clone is one base away. This CDR3 is CASSPPGGNLYEQYF. The CDR3 DNA follows: TGTGCCAGCAGCCCACCCGGCGGCAATCTCTACGAGCAGTACTTC. The chain links TRBV11-2 to TRBJ2-7; D is ambiguous. CDR1 SGHAT and CDR2 FQNNGV come from the germline V gene. The CDR3 runs to 15 residues. V lost 5 bases, J lost 3 bases, and 17 bases lay in between.

In DNA form, the CDR3 reads TGTGCCAGCAAGGGGTGGGAAGGCGGGGGCAGCACAGATACGCAGTATTTT. Protein product: CASKGWEGGGSTDTQYF. The V and J genes are TRBV11-1 and TRBJ2-3; the D gene is possibly TRBD2 (7 bases). V was cut by 7 bases and J by 0 bases, with 20 bases left in between. Germline loops: CDR1 SGHAT, CDR2 FQDESV (reference sequence). There are 17 residues in the CDR3.

The CDR3: CSARDQRGTVYEQYF. The CDR3 DNA reads as TGCAGTGCTAGAGATCAACGGGGCACAGTCTACGAGCAGTACTTC. The V gene is TRBV20-1, the J gene TRBJ2-7, with D perhaps assigned TRBD1 or TRBD2 (5 bases each). There are 15 residues in the CDR3. CDR1 is DFQATT, CDR2 SNEGSKA, per germline (reference sequence). The V end lost 0 bases, the J end lost 3 bases, and 15 bases lay between the germline ends.

The rearrangement uses TRBV7-3 and TRBJ1-2; 10 nucleotides line up with TRBD1. V shed 5 bases and J 2 bases; nucleotides not matched to a gene: 8. This CDR3 spans 16 amino acids. From germline, CDR1 is SGHTA and CDR2 FQGTGA. CDR3 DNA sequence: TGTGCCAGCAGCGCCCTGGGACAGGGGCAAAACTATGGCTACACCTTC. It specifies CASSALGQGQNYGYTF.

The rearrangement uses TRBV15 and TRBJ1-2; D possibly corresponds to TRBD1 (5 bases). The length of the CDR3 is 13 residues. Germline V gives CDR1 LNHNV, CDR2 YYDKDF (reference sequence). Between the trimmed V and J ends, which lost 5 bases and 5 bases, there was a span of 12 bases. CDR3 region: CATSPPRGYGYTF. CDR3 DNA: TGTGCCACCAGCCCACCACGGGGGTATGGCTACACCTTC.

This clonotype was seen many times. DNA for the CDR3: TGTGCCAGCAGCTTAGCGCTTCCAGGACAGGGACATGGCTACACCTTC. Residues: CASSLALPGQGHGYTF. This sequence joins TRBV7-2 and TRBJ1-2, with 8 positions matching TRBD1. With 0 bases clipped from V and 6 bases from J, the junction kept 9 bases outside the gene matches. Per germline, CDR1 SGHTA and CDR2 FQGNSA. The CDR3 covers 16 residues.

This clonotype has a count of ten or more. This chain uses TRBV20-1 with TRBJ1-5; perhaps TRBD1 as D (5 bases). Trimming took off 6 bases at V and 0 bases at J, with 15 bases between the two ends. Germline CDR1 is DFQATT and CDR2 is SNEGSKA (reference sequence). The CDR3 is 15 residues long. CDR3 sequence reads: CSARTTGPSNQPQHF. Here the CDR3 DNA reads TGCAGTGCGAGAACTACAGGACCTAGCAATCAGCCCCAGCATTTT.

This chain uses TRBV20-1 with TRBJ2-7, with 12 bases lining up with TRBD1. V shed 5 bases and J 1 base; nucleotides not matched to a gene: 9. The CDR3 length is 16 residues. Germline CDR1 reads DFQATT; CDR2 reads SNEGSKA (reference sequence). CDR3: CSASPGQGAPSYEQYF. The CDR3 nucleotides are TGCAGTGCTTCACCGGGACAGGGGGCCCCTTCCTACGAGCAGTACTTC.

The rearrangement uses TRBV10-3 and TRBJ2-1; D is unclear. The CDR3 totals 14 residues. The V end lost 3 bases, the J end lost 7 bases, and 13 bases lay between the germline ends. Germline CDR1 ENHRY, CDR2 SYGVKD. The CDR3 loop reads CAISDPTGGNEQFF. The CDR3 nucleotides read TGTGCCATCAGTGACCCTACCGGTGGTAATGAGCAGTTCTTC.